What follows are 29 T cell receptor beta chains derived from one specimen sequenced in a study of breast tumors, draining lymph nodes, adjacent tissues. Breast cancer patients provided tissue from their axillary draining lymph nodes. TCRdb re-called the multiplex PCR reads through MiXCR, storing one row per CDR3 protein. The sample carries 150,000 to 200,000 distinct CDR3 sequences, around a third recorded once. The sample comprised axillary lymph node tissue. The origin of the receptors is a female donor with breast cancer. Some clones in this sample may be carry-over from other donors' samples.

The chain carries TRBV18 and TRBJ1-2; a weak D match, TRBD1 (5 bases). The CDR3 covers 15 residues. The ends were cut back, 1 base at V and 4 bases at J, with 13 bases in the middle. From germline, CDR1 is KGHSH and CDR2 LQKENI. The CDR3 nucleotides read TGTGCCAGCTCACCACTGGGGGGAGACGGCTATGGCTACACCTTC. It translates to CASSPLGGDGYGYTF.

This clonotype showed up many times. The chain couples TRBV4-1 to TRBJ2-5; D possibly corresponds to TRBD2 (6 bases). Germline V gene sequence: CDR1 MGHRA, CDR2 YSYEKL. V was pared by 0 bases and J by 5 bases, with 13 bases between. CDR3 length: 15 residues. In nucleotides, the CDR3 is TGCGCCAGCAGCCAAGATTGGGCGGAGGGGGAGACCCAGTACTTC. Encoded protein: CASSQDWAEGETQYF.

This clonotype appeared a few times. V and J are TRBV28 and TRBJ2-7; D remains ambiguous. The V gene lost 4 bases and the J gene lost 3 bases, with 13 bases spanning the gap. The germline V gene has CDR1 MDHEN and CDR2 SYDVKM. CDR3 size: 14 residues. The CDR3 here is CASSSPTHSYEQYF. CDR3 nucleotide sequence: TGTGCCAGCAGTTCGCCCACCCACAGCTACGAGCAGTACTTC.

The chain recombines TRBV7-8 with TRBJ2-6; D is unclear. Trimming stripped 4 bases from V and 0 bases from J, with 13 bases between. Per the germline V gene, CDR1 is SGHVS and CDR2 is FQNEAQ. The CDR3 sequence is 17 residues long. CDR3 loop: CASSSLDGISGANVLTF. The CDR3 DNA reads as TGTGCCAGCAGCTCCCTGGACGGCATCTCTGGGGCCAACGTCCTGACTTTC.

Comments on this clonotype: Mismatch with germline at one junction end may stem from a read error. The CDR3 here is CSASGGFGQPRHF. CDR3 DNA: TGCAGTGCTAGCGGGGGGTTTGGACAGCCCCGGCATTTT. The chain recombines TRBV20-1 with TRBJ1-5; D perhaps matches TRBD1 (6 bases). The length of the CDR3 is 13 residues. The germline CDR1 and CDR2 sequences are DFQATT and SNEGSKA (reference sequence).

The table lists this clonotype with many counts. This may be a read error: a much more frequent sequence differs by one nucleotide. The conserved phenylalanine or tryptophan is not found at the CDR3 terminus, so this likely reflects a read error. The chain recombines TRBV7-7 with TRBJ2-5, with TRBD2 identical over 7 bases. CDR1 SSHAT and CDR2 FNYEAQ come from the germline V gene (reference sequence). The CDR3 length is 14 residues. Here the CDR3 DNA reads TGTGCTAGCAGCTCTAGCGGAGTCAAAGAGACCCAGTACCTC. Protein: CASSSSGVKETQYL.

This clonotype was found many times. The chain carries TRBV11-3 and TRBJ1-6, with 9 nucleotides matching TRBD1. The CDR3 has 16 amino acids. Germline lookup yields CDR1 SGHNT and CDR2 YENEEA. Trimming removed 0 bases from V and 10 bases from J; junction bases left unmatched: 7. In DNA, the CDR3 is TGTGCCAGCAGCTTAGATGGGGACAGGGCTAACTCACCCCTCCACTTT. Translating it yields CASSLDGDRANSPLHF.

V gene TRBV4-2 combines with J gene TRBJ1-1; 9 bases agree with TRBD1. With V trimmed by 2 bases and J by 9 bases, 4 bases remained unmatched. Per the germline V gene, CDR1 is LGHNA and CDR2 is YNFKEQ. This CDR3 has 13 residues. The CDR3 region is CASSQTGTGKAFF. The CDR3 DNA is TGTGCCAGCAGCCAAACCGGGACAGGGAAAGCTTTCTTT.

About this clonotype itself: The junction differs from germline at one of its ends, possibly a read error. The chain combines TRBV6-6 with TRBJ2-7; D remains ambiguous. CDR1 is MNHNY and CDR2 is SVGAGI in the germline V gene (reference sequence). This CDR3 is built from 12 residues. CDR3 in DNA: TGTGCCAGCAGTCACTCGATATTCGAGCAGTACTTC. This gives the protein CASSHSIFEQYF.

This clonotype was found many times. This chain connects TRBV4-1 to TRBJ2-7; 8 nucleotides match TRBD2. The CDR3 covers 15 residues. Germline V CDR1 and CDR2: MGHRA, YSYEKL. Trimming took 5 bases from V and 2 from J; bases not matched to a gene: 8. The DNA of the CDR3 is TGCGCCAGCAGCTTAACTAGCGGCCTTACCTACGAGCAGTACTTC. Its protein is CASSLTSGLTYEQYF.

There are many counts of this clonotype. The chain links TRBV4-1 to TRBJ1-6; D remains unclear. Between the trimmed V and J ends, which lost 2 bases and 9 bases, there was a span of 20 bases. CDR3 length: 17 residues. CDR1 is MGHRA and CDR2 is YSYEKL in the germline V gene. CDR3 amino acids: CASSQSLGLISVSPLHF. The CDR3, as DNA: TGCGCCAGCAGCCAATCACTAGGCCTGATTAGCGTTTCACCCCTCCACTTT.

The chain employs TRBV7-9 and TRBJ2-3; D may be TRBD1 (7 bases). CDR1 and CDR2 (germline): SEHNR, FQNEAQ (reference sequence). This CDR3 spans 17 amino acids. V lost 3 bases, J lost 4 bases, and 20 bases lay in between. DNA for the CDR3: TGTGCCAGCAGCTTCTCGGTGGGACAGCCTAGCGCAGATACGCAGTATTTT. Its translation is CASSFSVGQPSADTQYF.

This clonotype was detected many times. A read error is possible here, since a much larger clone lies one base away. V gene TRBV20-1 combines with J gene TRBJ2-1; 7 positions agree with TRBD2. The CDR3 has 14 residues. Germline V gene sequence: CDR1 DFQATT, CDR2 SNEGSKA (reference sequence). The CDR3 nucleotides read TGCAGTGCCTCCCGGGAGGTTTCCTACACTGAGCAGTTCTTC. Amino acid sequence: CSASREVSYTEQFF.

This clonotype was detected only once. With a much larger clone just one base away, this may be a read error. This chain connects TRBV20-1 to TRBJ2-3; tentative D call: TRBD2 (5 bases). Germline V gives CDR1 DFQATT, CDR2 SNEGSKA (reference sequence). The CDR3 totals 19 residues. DNA of the CDR3: TGCAGTACTAGAGATCTAAACGACCCGACCAGACTATTCACAGATACGCAGTATTTT. Translating it yields CSTRDLNDPTRLFTDTQYF.

This clonotype has a count of ten or more. It may be a read error: a sequence one base away is much more abundant. The chain is built from TRBV20-1 and TRBJ1-5, with 7 bases aligning to TRBD1. With V trimmed by 3 bases and J by 6 bases, 11 bases remained unmatched. CDR1 DFQATT and CDR2 SNEGSKA come from the germline V gene (reference sequence). The CDR3 spans 15 residues. The CDR3 is CSASDKNRGAQPQHF. CDR3 nucleotides: TGCAGTGCTAGCGATAAAAACAGGGGTGCTCAGCCCCAGCATTTT.

Ten or more counts support this clonotype. The V gene is TRBV6-6, the J gene TRBJ2-5; possible D gene TRBD2, 5 bases. The ends were cut back, 5 bases at V and 4 bases at J, with 17 bases in the middle. CDR1 is MNHNY and CDR2 is SVGAGI in the germline V gene (reference sequence). This CDR3 has 15 amino acids. This CDR3 reads CASSGPSGFRETQYF. In DNA, the CDR3 is TGTGCCAGCAGTGGACCCTCGGGATTCCGAGAGACCCAGTACTTC.

This clonotype was observed a few times. Being one base from a much bigger clone, this may be a read error. The rearrangement uses TRBV6-6 and TRBJ1-5; D gene unclear. Germline values: CDR1 MNHNY, CDR2 SVGAGI (reference sequence). The germline V and J ends were trimmed by 5 bases and 1 base, with 15 bases remaining between them. This CDR3 spans 16 amino acids. CDR3 amino acids: CASSLPRYESNQPQHF. DNA of the CDR3: TGTGCCAGCAGTCTCCCCAGATATGAGAGCAATCAGCCCCAGCATTTT.

Ten or more counts support this clonotype. The chain couples TRBV5-4 to TRBJ2-3, with a possible D match to TRBD2 (7 bases). Germline values: CDR1 SGHNT, CDR2 YYREEE (reference sequence). The germline V and J ends were trimmed by 2 bases and 5 bases, with 21 bases remaining between them. CDR3 length equals 17 residues. The CDR3 is CASSFGGGGGFGDTQYF. In DNA form, the CDR3 reads TGTGCCAGCAGCTTTGGGGGCGGGGGAGGGTTCGGAGATACGCAGTATTTT. Filled out from reference TRBV5-4 and TRBJ2-3, the complete variable domain reads ETGVTQSPTHLIKTRGQQVTLRCSSQSGHNTVSWYQQALGQGPQFIFQYYREEENGRGNFPPRFSGLQFPNYSSELNVNALELDDSALYLCASSFGGGGGFGDTQYFGPGTRLTVL.

This clonotype was seen a few times. J is TRBJ2-7 and V is TRBV27; tentative D call: TRBD1 (6 bases). Germline V gene lookup returns CDR1 MNHEY and CDR2 SMNVEV (reference sequence). This CDR3 region has 16 residues. Trimming took off 4 bases at V and 2 bases at J, with 18 bases between the two ends. The CDR3 loop is CASSSSWTESAYEQYF. As DNA, the CDR3 is TGTGCCAGCAGTTCCTCCTGGACAGAGTCGGCCTACGAGCAGTACTTC.

The chain is built from TRBV19 and TRBJ2-3; 7 bases agree with TRBD2. The ends lost 4 bases at V and 11 bases at J; junction bases unmatched: 21. The CDR3 contains 17 residues. CDR1 and CDR2 (germline): LNHDA, SQIVND (reference sequence). The CDR3 loop reads CASSTPGGREAYNEQYF. CDR3 DNA: TGTGCCAGTAGTACCCCGGGGGGTCGGGAGGCTTACAATGAGCAGTATTTT.

Ten or more counts support this clonotype. The genes are TRBV7-2 and TRBJ2-2; D assignment may be TRBD1 or TRBD2 (5 bases each). Germline values: CDR1 SGHTA, CDR2 FQGNSA. CDR3 size: 16 residues. Trimming took 7 bases from V and 2 from J, leaving 17 bases between them. CDR3 residues: CASTRSHGANTGELFF. As DNA, the CDR3 is TGTGCCAGCACAAGAAGCCACGGGGCAAACACCGGGGAGCTGTTTTTT.

This clonotype has ten or more counts. The chain has TRBV9 and TRBJ1-2; D might be TRBD1 (5 bases). The CDR3 contains 12 residues. Germline V gene sequence: CDR1 SGDLS, CDR2 YYNGEE. Trimming took 0 bases from V and 6 from J, leaving 6 bases between them. As DNA, the CDR3 is TGTGCCAGCAGCGTAGCAGGGCATGGCTACACCTTC. It is translated as CASSVAGHGYTF. Full variable domain (remainder filled in from reference TRBV9 and TRBJ1-2): DSGVTQTPKHLITATGQRVTLRCSPRSGDLSVYWYQQSLDQGLQFLIQYYNGEERAKGNILERFSAQQFPDLHSELNLSSLELGDSALYFCASSVAGHGYTFGSGTRLTVV.

The sample holds a few counts of this clonotype. A much bigger clone sits one base away, suggesting this may be a read error. No conserved phenylalanine or tryptophan is present at the end of the CDR3, so a read error is the likely explanation. The rearrangement joins TRBV19 to TRBJ2-7, with 10 bases identical to TRBD2. Germline CDR1 LNHDA, CDR2 SQIVND (reference sequence). The CDR3 extends over 16 amino acids. V trimming: 9 bases; J trimming: 2 bases; junction bases outside the gene matches: 13. The CDR3, as DNA: TGTGCCAGCACAAAAGCTAGCGGGAGAGGCACCTACGAGCAGTACTCC. Translated, it gives CASTKASGRGTYEQYS.

This clonotype was picked up a small number of times. Germline is not matched at one junction end, which may reflect a read error. The CDR3 reads CASSLFMNTEAFF. The CDR3 nucleotides are TGTGCTAGCAGCTTATTCATGAACACTGAAGCTTTCTTT. V and J are TRBV7-7 and TRBJ1-1; no clear D. The germline CDR1 and CDR2 sequences are SSHAT and FNYEAQ (reference sequence). There are 13 residues in the CDR3.

There are many counts of this clonotype. The CDR3, as DNA: TGTGCCAGCAGCCCCACCGGGGGTCAGCCCCAGCATTTT. The encoded protein is CASSPTGGQPQHF. V and J are TRBV6-2 or TRBV6-3 and TRBJ1-5; a weak D match, TRBD1 (5 bases). V gave up 6 bases and J gave up 6 bases, with 12 bases separating them. The CDR3 is 13 residues long. The germline V gene has CDR1 MNHEY and CDR2 SVGEGT.

The chain has TRBV6-5 and TRBJ1-1; no reliable D call. Germline V CDR1 and CDR2: MNHEY, SVGAGI. The ends were cut back, 0 bases at V and 1 base at J, with 9 bases in the middle. The CDR3 has 15 amino acids. CDR3 in DNA: TGTGCCAGCAGTTACTCATTAAGCCAGAACACTGAAGCTTTCTTT. Its protein product is CASSYSLSQNTEAFF.

This clonotype occurred a few times. A clone one base away is much larger, so this may be a read error. J is TRBJ1-6 and V is TRBV6-5; the match to TRBD1 covers 9 bases. There are 17 residues in the CDR3. CDR1 and CDR2 from the germline V gene are MNHEY and SVGAGI. CDR3 sequence reads: CASSYSGQGNYNPPLHF. The CDR3 DNA reads as TGTGCCAGCAGTTACTCCGGACAGGGGAACTATAATCCACCCCTCCACTTT.

Regarding this clonotype: This may arise from a read error, as a much more abundant clone is one base away. The chain joins TRBV19 to TRBJ2-2, with 8 bases lining up with TRBD2. The CDR3 consists of 17 residues. CDR1 is LNHDA and CDR2 is SQIVND in the germline V gene (reference sequence). J lost 6 bases, V lost 3 bases, and 12 bases had no gene match. The CDR3: CASSMVPQRGISGELFF. CDR3 DNA sequence: TGTGCCAGTAGTATGGTTCCCCAGCGGGGGATCTCCGGGGAGCTGTTTTTT.

This clonotype was counted only a few times. DNA for the CDR3: TGTGCCAGCAGCCCCGGGGTAGATGCCTACAATGAAAAACTGTTTTTT. Translated, it gives CASSPGVDAYNEKLFF. V and J are TRBV7-6 and TRBJ1-4; D call uncertain. This CDR3 has 16 residues. Deletions cut 5 bases from V and 5 bases from J, with 18 bases between. CDR1 is SGHVS and CDR2 is FNYEAQ in the germline V gene.